These 21 T cell receptor beta chains share one sample of origin, sequenced in a study of OX40 agonist ivuxolimab in advanced cancers. The method was immunoSEQ multiplex PCR; TCRdb's version includes in-frame clones alone and lacks a portion of them. Among approximately 35,000 clones listed, 74% were seen once. Sequenced material: CD4+ or CD8+ T cells sorted from blood, taken in a trial of the OX40 agonist ivuxolimab. Source of these receptors: an adult with an advanced solid tumor such as melanoma, head and neck, liver or kidney cancer.

The gene calls are TRBV7-2 and TRBJ1-1; D not resolved. The CDR3 runs 13 residues. Germline assignment: CDR1 SGHTA and CDR2 FQGNSA. Deletions cut 4 bases from V and 3 bases from J, with 9 bases between. The CDR3 reads CASSSRVDTEAFF. DNA for the CDR3: TGTGCCAGCAGCTCGAGGGTGGACACTGAAGCTTTCTTT. Looking up the rest from reference TRBV7-2 and TRBJ1-1 gives the full variable domain: GAGVSQSPSNKVTEKGKDVELRCDPISGHTALYWYRQSLGQGLEFLIYFQGNSAPDKSGLPSDRFSAERTGGSVSTLTIQRTQQEDSAVYLCASSSRVDTEAFFGQGTRLTVV.

The chain links TRBV6-1 to TRBJ2-7; a weak D match, TRBD2 (5 bases). V was cut by 4 bases and J by 5 bases, with 15 bases left in between. The CDR3 is 14 amino acids. Germline-derived CDR1 and CDR2 are MNHNS and SASEGT. CDR3 protein: CASSGRTPKDEQYV. The CDR3 nucleotides are TGTGCCAGCAGTGGGAGGACTCCGAAAGACGAGCAGTACGTC.

The chain combines TRBV5-6 with TRBJ1-3; D is perhaps TRBD1 (5 bases). The V end was cut by 3 bases, the J end by 4 bases, with 11 bases between. The CDR3 has 14 residues. The germline gives CDR1 SGHDT, CDR2 YYEEEE. CDR3 region: CASSYGDQGNTIYF. The CDR3 region has the DNA TGTGCCAGCAGCTACGGGGACCAAGGAAACACCATATATTTT.

This clone occurred a few times. The chain carries TRBV7-2 and TRBJ2-5, with D perhaps being TRBD1 or TRBD2 (7 bases each). CDR3 length: 17 amino acids. Germline loops: CDR1 SGHTA, CDR2 FQGNSA. Trimming took off 1 base at V and 2 bases at J, with 17 bases between the two ends. CDR3 protein: CASSLVGRAGGQETQYF. CDR3 nucleotides: TGTGCCAGCAGCTTAGTTGGGAGGGCAGGGGGGCAAGAGACCCAGTACTTC.

V is TRBV6-5 and J is TRBJ2-2; 7 nucleotides agree with TRBD1. V lost 5 bases, J lost 5 bases, and 5 bases stayed unmatched. Germline lookup yields CDR1 MNHEY and CDR2 SVGAGI. The CDR3 is 14 residues long. The CDR3: CASSRDSRTGELFF. CDR3 sequence (DNA): TGTGCCAGCAGTCGGGACAGCAGGACCGGGGAGCTGTTTTTT.

The rearrangement uses TRBV6-6 and TRBJ1-6; D is unresolved. V was pared by 6 bases and J by 8 bases, with 8 bases between. Germline CDR1 MNHNY, CDR2 SVGAGI (reference sequence). The CDR3 has 12 residues. CDR3 DNA: TGTGCCAGCAGACTCAGAGATTCACCCCTCCACTTT. Translated: CASRLRDSPLHF.

The sample holds a few counts of this clone. V usage is TRBV28 and J usage is TRBJ2-7, with D unclear. The CDR3 length is 12 residues. CDR1 is MDHEN, CDR2 SYDVKM, per germline. V gave up 5 bases and J gave up 3 bases, with 8 bases separating them. CDR3 residues: CASSLKSYEQYF. The DNA for the CDR3 is TGTGCCAGCAGTCTCAAGAGCTACGAGCAGTACTTC.

This chain joins TRBV15 and TRBJ2-7; 7 positions agree with TRBD2. The CDR3 sequence is 12 residues long. Germline V CDR1 and CDR2: LNHNV, YYDKDF (reference sequence). The junction had 4 bases not matched to a gene; V was cut back by 5 bases and J by 6 bases. CDR3 DNA: TGTGCCACCAGCCTTCAGCGGGGCGAGCAGTACGTC. It translates to CATSLQRGEQYV.

The J gene is TRBJ1-4, the V gene TRBV19; the match to TRBD1 covers 7 bases. This CDR3 has 15 amino acids. CDR1 and CDR2 from the germline V gene are LNHDA and SQIVND (reference sequence). The V gene end was trimmed by 9 bases and the J gene end by 5 bases; junction bases not matched to a gene: 12. Here the CDR3 reads CASKNRGQRNEKLFF. The CDR3 DNA reads as TGTGCCAGCAAAAACAGGGGTCAACGGAATGAAAAACTGTTTTTT.

This clone was seen more than once but under ten times. The CDR3 coding sequence is TGTGCCAGCAGCTTAATCGTGAGCGGGGGATTCAATGAGCAGTTCTTC. It encodes CASSLIVSGGFNEQFF. J is TRBJ2-1 and V is TRBV7-3, with 8 bases that match TRBD2. V was pared by 1 base and J by 6 bases, with 8 bases of the junction left unmatched. This CDR3 contains 16 residues. The germline V gene has CDR1 SGHTA and CDR2 FQGTGA.

The J gene is TRBJ1-2, the V gene TRBV5-6; D ambiguous. The germline CDR1 and CDR2 sequences are SGHDT and YYEEEE. This CDR3 is 13 amino acids long. The V end was cut by 3 bases, the J end by 10 bases, with 16 bases between. For the CDR3, the DNA is TGTGCCAGCAGCTCAAGAGATCGAAGGTCCTACACCTTC. Residues: CASSSRDRRSYTF.

Relative to its sample, this clone is medium-sized. This chain uses TRBV7-8 with TRBJ1-2, with 10 bases identical to TRBD1. The germline V gene has CDR1 SGHVS and CDR2 FQNEAQ. V was pared by 1 base and J by 8 bases, with 4 bases of the junction left unmatched. This CDR3 spans 14 amino acids. The CDR3 protein is CASSLGGQGKGYTF. CDR3 nucleotide sequence: TGTGCCAGCAGCTTAGGGGGACAGGGGAAAGGCTACACCTTC.

This CDR3 is CASSLGGRGYEQYF. CDR3 nucleotide sequence: TGTGCCAGCAGCTTAGGAGGGCGCGGCTACGAGCAGTACTTC. This sequence joins TRBV7-8 and TRBJ2-5; TRBD2 might be the D (5 bases). The J call may not be correct, given that the DNA end is closer to TRBJ2-7. Per germline, CDR1 SGHVS and CDR2 FQNEAQ. This CDR3 has 14 residues.

The CDR3, as DNA: TGTGCCAGCAGCTTAGGGTCCGGGACAGCGACCCGGGAGGCCCAGCATTTT. The encoded protein is CASSLGSGTATREAQHF. The genes are TRBV7-8 and TRBJ1-5, with 7 bases identical to TRBD1. V gave up 1 base and J gave up 11 bases; unmatched junction bases: 17. The V gene's germline CDR1 is SGHVS and CDR2 FQNEAQ. This CDR3 region has 17 residues.

The genes are TRBV27 and TRBJ2-1; 9 positions agree with TRBD1. CDR1 and CDR2 (germline): MNHEY, SMNVEV (reference sequence). The length of the CDR3 is 15 residues. V lost 4 bases to trimming and J lost 3 bases; unmatched junction nucleotides: 4. CDR3 DNA sequence: TGTGCCAGCAGTTCACCGGGACAGGGCTACAATGAGCAGTTCTTC. Residues: CASSSPGQGYNEQFF.

CDR3 protein: CASSPGVREGTQYF. The CDR3 nucleotides are TGTGCCAGCAGCCCAGGGGTCCGTGAGGGAACCCAGTACTTC. The chain is built from TRBV11-3 and TRBJ2-5; D possibly corresponds to TRBD1 (6 bases). The CDR3 extends over 14 amino acids. CDR1 SGHNT and CDR2 YENEEA come from the germline V gene. V was cut by 5 bases and J by 8 bases, with 18 bases left in between.

This clone has just one count. The rearrangement uses TRBV30 and TRBJ2-2; D ambiguous. The CDR3 extends over 13 amino acids. Trimming left V 0 bases short and J 4 bases short, with 6 bases between. Germline V lookup: CDR1 GTSNPN, CDR2 SVGIG (reference sequence). CDR3 in DNA: TGTGCCTGGAGTGTACATCTCACCGGGGAGCTGTTTTTT. Amino acid sequence: CAWSVHLTGELFF.

V and J are TRBV2 and TRBJ1-4; TRBD1 is a possible D gene (5 bases). With 4 bases removed from V and 6 bases from J, the gap between germline ends came to 15 bases. Germline loops: CDR1 SNHLY, CDR2 FYNNEI. The CDR3 runs to 15 residues. DNA for the CDR3: TGTGCCAGCAGTGCTGACAGACCTAGGCATGAAAAACTGTTTTTT. As protein: CASSADRPRHEKLFF.

The V gene is TRBV29-1, the J gene TRBJ2-1, with 11 bases fitting TRBD1. The V segment lost 7 bases and the J segment 7 bases; nucleotides outside the gene matches: 6. This CDR3 spans 13 amino acids. The germline gives CDR1 SQVTM, CDR2 ANQGSEA. This CDR3 is CSARTGGRNEQFF. CDR3 DNA: TGCAGCGCTAGGACAGGGGGCCGGAATGAGCAGTTCTTC.

The chain has TRBV11-2 and TRBJ2-3; D gene uncertain. Germline CDR1 SGHAT, CDR2 FQNNGV. With 5 bases removed from V and 0 bases from J, the gap between germline ends came to 9 bases. CDR3 size: 14 residues. DNA for the CDR3: TGTGCCAGCAGCAAAATGGGGAGCACAGATACGCAGTATTTT. As protein: CASSKMGSTDTQYF.

The chain recombines TRBV11-2 with TRBJ2-7; either TRBD1 or TRBD2 may supply D (5 bases each). The CDR3 sequence is 12 residues long. Germline-derived CDR1 and CDR2 are SGHAT and FQNNGV. The V end was cut by 1 base, the J end by 5 bases, with 6 bases between. This chain's CDR3 is CASSLGGNEQYF. CDR3 sequence (DNA): TGTGCCAGCAGCTTAGGGGGGAACGAGCAGTACTTC.